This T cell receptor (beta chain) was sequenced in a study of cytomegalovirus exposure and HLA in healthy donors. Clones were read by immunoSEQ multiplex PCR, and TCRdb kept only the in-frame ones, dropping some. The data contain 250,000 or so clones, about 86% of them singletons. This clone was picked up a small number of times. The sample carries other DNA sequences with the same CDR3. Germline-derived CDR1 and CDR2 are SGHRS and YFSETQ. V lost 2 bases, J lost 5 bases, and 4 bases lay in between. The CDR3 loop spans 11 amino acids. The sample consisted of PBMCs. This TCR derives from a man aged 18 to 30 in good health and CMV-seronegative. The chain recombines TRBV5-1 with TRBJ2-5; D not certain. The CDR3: CASSLEETQYF. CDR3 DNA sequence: TGCGCCAGCAGCTTAGAGGAGACCCAGTACTTC.